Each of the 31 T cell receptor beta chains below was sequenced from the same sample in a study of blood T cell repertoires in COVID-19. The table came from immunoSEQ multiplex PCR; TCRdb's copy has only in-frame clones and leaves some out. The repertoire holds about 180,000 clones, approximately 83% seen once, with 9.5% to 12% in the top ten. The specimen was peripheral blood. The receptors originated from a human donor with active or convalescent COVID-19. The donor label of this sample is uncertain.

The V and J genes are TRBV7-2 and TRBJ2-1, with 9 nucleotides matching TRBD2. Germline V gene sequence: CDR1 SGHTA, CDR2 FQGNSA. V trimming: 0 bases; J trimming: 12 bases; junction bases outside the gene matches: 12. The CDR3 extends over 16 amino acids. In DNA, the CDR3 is TGTGCCAGCAGCTTAGCGGTGACTAGCGGTGGTGTAGGGCAGTTCTTC. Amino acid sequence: CASSLAVTSGGVGQFF.

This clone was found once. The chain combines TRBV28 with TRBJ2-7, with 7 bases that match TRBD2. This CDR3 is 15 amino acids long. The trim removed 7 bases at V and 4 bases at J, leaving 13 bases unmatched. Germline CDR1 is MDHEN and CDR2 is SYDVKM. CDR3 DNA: TGTGCCAGCACCCCTCAGGGTAGCGGGCGATACGAGCAGTACTTC. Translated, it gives CASTPQGSGRYEQYF.

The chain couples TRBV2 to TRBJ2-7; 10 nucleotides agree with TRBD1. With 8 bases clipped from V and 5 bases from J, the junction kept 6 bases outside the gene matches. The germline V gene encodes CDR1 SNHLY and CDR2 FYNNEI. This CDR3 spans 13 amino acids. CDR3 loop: CASFRDRGNEQYF. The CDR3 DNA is TGTGCCAGCTTCCGGGACAGGGGCAACGAGCAGTACTTC. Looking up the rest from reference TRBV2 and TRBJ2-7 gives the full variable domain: EPEVTQTPSHQVTQMGQEVILRCVPISNHLYFYWYRQILGQKVEFLVSFYNNEISEKSEIFDDQFSVERPDGSNFTLKIRSTKLEDSAMYFCASFRDRGNEQYFGPGTRLTVT.

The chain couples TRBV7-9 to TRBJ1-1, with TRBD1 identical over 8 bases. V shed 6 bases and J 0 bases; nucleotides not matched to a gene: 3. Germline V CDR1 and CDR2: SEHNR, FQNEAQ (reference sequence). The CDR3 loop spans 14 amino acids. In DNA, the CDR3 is TGTGCCAGCAGTCTGGACAGGGTGAACACTGAAGCTTTCTTT. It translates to CASSLDRVNTEAFF.

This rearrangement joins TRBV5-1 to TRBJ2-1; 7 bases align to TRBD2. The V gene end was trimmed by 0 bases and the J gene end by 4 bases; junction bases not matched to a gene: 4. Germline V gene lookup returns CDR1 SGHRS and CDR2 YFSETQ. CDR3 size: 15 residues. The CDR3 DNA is TGCGCCAGCAGCTTGGCGGGGGGAATGTACAATGAGCAGTTCTTC. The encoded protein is CASSLAGGMYNEQFF. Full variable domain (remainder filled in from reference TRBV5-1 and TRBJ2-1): KAGVTQTPRYLIKTRGQQVTLSCSPISGHRSVSWYQQTPGQGLQFLFEYFSETQRNKGNFPGRFSGRQFSNSRSEMNVSTLELGDSALYLCASSLAGGMYNEQFFGPGTRLTVL.

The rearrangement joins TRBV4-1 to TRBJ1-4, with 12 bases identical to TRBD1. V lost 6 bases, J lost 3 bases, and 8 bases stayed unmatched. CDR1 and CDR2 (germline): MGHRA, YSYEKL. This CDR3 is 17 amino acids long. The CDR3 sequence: CASSPRDRGQANEKLFF. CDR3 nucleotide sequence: TGCGCCAGCAGTCCGCGGGACAGGGGGCAAGCTAATGAAAAACTGTTTTTT.

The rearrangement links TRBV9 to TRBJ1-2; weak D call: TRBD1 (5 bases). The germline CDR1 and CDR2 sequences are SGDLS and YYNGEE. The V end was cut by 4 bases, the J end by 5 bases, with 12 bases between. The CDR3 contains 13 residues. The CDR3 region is CASSPLGGYGYTF. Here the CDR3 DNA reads TGTGCCAGCAGCCCCCTGGGGGGTTATGGCTACACCTTC. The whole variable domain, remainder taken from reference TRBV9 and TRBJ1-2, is DSGVTQTPKHLITATGQRVTLRCSPRSGDLSVYWYQQSLDQGLQFLIQYYNGEERAKGNILERFSAQQFPDLHSELNLSSLELGDSALYFCASSPLGGYGYTFGSGTRLTVV.

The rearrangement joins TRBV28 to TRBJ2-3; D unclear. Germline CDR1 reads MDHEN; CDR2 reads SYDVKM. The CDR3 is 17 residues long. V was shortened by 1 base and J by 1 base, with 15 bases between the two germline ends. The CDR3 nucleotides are TGTGCCAGCAGTTTATTCCGTAGAGTTCTTGGCACAGATACGCAGTATTTT. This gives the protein CASSLFRRVLGTDTQYF.

The CDR3, as DNA: TGTGCCAGCAGCCAAGTGGGAACAGGGGGCATCTATGGCTACACCTTC. Its protein is CASSQVGTGGIYGYTF. This chain uses TRBV4-2 with TRBJ1-2; 9 bases are shared with TRBD1. V shed 1 base and J 4 bases; nucleotides not matched to a gene: 7. Per the germline V gene, CDR1 is LGHNA and CDR2 is YNFKEQ. The CDR3 totals 16 residues.

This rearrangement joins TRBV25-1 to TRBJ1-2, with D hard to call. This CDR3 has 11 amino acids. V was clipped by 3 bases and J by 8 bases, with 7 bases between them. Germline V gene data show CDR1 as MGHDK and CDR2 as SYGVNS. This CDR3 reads CASSDRWGYTF. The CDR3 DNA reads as TGTGCCAGCAGTGACCGGTGGGGCTACACCTTC.

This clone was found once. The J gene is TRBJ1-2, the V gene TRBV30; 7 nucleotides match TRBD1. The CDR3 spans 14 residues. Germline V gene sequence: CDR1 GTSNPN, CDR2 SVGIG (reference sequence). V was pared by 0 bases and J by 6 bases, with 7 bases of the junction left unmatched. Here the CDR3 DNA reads TGTGCCTGGAGTGTAAACCAGGGGGTGAATGGCTACACCTTC. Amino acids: CAWSVNQGVNGYTF.

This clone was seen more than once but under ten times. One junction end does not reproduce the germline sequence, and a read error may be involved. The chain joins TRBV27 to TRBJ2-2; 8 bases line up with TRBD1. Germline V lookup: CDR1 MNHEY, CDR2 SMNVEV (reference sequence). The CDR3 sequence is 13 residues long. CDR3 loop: CAITGGKHRGAVF. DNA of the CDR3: TGTGCCATAACAGGGGGTAAACACCGGGGAGCTGTTTTT.

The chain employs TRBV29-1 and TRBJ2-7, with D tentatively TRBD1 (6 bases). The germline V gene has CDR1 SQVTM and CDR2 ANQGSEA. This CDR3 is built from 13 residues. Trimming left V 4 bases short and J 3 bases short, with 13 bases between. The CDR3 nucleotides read TGCAGCGTTGTAGGGGTCAGGGGCTACGAGCAGTACTTC. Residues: CSVVGVRGYEQYF.

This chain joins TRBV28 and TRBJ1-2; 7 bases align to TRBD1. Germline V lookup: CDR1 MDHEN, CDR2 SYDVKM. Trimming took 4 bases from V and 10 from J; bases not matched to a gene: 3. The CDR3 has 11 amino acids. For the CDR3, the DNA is TGTGCCAGCAGTTCCGGACAGGTCTACACCTTC. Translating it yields CASSSGQVYTF.

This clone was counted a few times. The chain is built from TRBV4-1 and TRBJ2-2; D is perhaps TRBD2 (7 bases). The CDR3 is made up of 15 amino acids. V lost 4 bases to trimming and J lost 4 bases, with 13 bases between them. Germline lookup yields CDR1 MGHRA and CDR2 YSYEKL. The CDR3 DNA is TGCGCCAGCAGCCCTATGGGGGGGCTCACCGGGGAGCTGTTTTTT. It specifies CASSPMGGLTGELFF.

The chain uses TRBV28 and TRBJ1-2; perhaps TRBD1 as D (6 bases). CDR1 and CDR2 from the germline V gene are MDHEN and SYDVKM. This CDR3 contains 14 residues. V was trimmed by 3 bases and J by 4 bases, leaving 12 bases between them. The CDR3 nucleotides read TGTGCCAGCAGTTTGGAAGGGGGAGTCTATGGCTACACCTTC. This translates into CASSLEGGVYGYTF.

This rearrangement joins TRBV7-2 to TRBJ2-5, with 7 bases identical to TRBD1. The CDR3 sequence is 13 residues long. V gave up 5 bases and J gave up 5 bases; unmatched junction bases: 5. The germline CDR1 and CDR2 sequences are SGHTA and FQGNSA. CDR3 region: CASSGGQMETQYF. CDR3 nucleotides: TGTGCCAGCAGCGGGGGACAGATGGAGACCCAGTACTTC.

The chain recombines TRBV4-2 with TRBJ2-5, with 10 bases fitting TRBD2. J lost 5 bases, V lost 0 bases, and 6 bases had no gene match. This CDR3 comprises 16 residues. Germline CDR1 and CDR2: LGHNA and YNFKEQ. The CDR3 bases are TGTGCCAGCAGCCAAGAGGAGCGGGAGGGTCAGGAGACCCAGTACTTC. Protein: CASSQEEREGQETQYF.

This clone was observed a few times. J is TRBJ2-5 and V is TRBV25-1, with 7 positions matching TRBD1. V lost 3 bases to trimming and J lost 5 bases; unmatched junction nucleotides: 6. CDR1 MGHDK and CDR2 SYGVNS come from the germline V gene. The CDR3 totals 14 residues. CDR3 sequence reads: CASSDGRGPETQYF. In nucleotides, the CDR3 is TGTGCCAGCAGTGACGGTAGGGGGCCTGAGACCCAGTACTTC.

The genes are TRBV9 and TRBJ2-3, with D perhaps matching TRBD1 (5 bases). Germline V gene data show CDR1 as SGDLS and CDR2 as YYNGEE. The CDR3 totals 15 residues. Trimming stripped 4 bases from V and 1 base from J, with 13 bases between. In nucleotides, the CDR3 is TGTGCCAGCAGCACCCGACAGATCCGCACAGATACGCAGTATTTT. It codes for CASSTRQIRTDTQYF.

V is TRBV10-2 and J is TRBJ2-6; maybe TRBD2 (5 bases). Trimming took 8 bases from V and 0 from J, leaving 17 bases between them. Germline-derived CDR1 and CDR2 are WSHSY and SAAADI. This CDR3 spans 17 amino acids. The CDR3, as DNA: TGCGCCAGCCCCCCCCGGGGTAGGCTCTCTGGGGCCAACGTCCTGACTTTC. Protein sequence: CASPPRGRLSGANVLTF.

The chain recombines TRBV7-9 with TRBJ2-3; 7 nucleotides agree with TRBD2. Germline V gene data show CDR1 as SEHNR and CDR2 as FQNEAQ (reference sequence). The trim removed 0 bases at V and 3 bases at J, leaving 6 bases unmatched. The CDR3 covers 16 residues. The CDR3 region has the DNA TGTGCCAGCAGCTTAGCGAGGGGACTACCAACAGATACGCAGTATTTT. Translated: CASSLARGLPTDTQYF.

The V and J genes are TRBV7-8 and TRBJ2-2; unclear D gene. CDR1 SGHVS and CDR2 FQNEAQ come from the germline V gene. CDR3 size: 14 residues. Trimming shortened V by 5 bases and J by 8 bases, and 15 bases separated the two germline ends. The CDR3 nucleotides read TGTGCCAGCAGCCCTAACCTAGGCCCAGGGGAGCTGTTTTTT. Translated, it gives CASSPNLGPGELFF.

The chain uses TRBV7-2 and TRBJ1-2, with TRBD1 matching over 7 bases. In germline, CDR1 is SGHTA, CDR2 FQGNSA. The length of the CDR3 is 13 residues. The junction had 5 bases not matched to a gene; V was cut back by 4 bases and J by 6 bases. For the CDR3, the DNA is TGTGCCAGCAGCTCCAACAGGGGCGATGGCTACACCTTC. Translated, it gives CASSSNRGDGYTF.

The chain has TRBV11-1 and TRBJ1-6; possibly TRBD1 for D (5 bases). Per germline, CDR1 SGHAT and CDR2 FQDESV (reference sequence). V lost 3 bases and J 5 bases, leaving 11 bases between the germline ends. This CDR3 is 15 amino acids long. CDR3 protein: CASSLGGIDNSPLHF. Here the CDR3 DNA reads TGTGCCAGCAGCTTGGGGGGAATTGATAATTCACCCCTCCACTTT. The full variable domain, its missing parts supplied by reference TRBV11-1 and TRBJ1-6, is EAEVAQSPRYKITEKSQAVAFWCDPISGHATLYWYRQILGQGPELLVQFQDESVVDDSQLPKDRFSAERLKGVDSTLKIQPAELGDSAMYLCASSLGGIDNSPLHFGNGTRLTVT.

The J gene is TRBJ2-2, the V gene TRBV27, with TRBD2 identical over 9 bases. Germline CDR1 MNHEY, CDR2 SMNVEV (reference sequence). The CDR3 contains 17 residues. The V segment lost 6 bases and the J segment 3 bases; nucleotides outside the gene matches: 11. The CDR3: CASRFLSGSRDTGELFF. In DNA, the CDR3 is TGTGCCAGCAGATTCCTTAGCGGGAGCCGAGACACCGGGGAGCTGTTTTTT.

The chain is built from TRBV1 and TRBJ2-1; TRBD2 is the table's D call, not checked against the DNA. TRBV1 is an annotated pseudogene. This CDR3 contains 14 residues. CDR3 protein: CTSSQGLLASEQFF. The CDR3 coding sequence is TGCACCAGCAGCCAAGGCTTACTAGCGAGTGAGCAGTTCTTC.

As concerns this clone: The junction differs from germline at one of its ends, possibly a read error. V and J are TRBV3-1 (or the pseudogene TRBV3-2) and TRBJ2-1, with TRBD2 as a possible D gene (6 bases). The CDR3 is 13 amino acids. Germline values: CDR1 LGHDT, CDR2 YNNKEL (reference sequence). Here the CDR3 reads CASRQAGSNEQFF. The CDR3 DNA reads TGTGCCAGCAGGCAAGCGGGTTCCAATGAGCAGTTCTTC.

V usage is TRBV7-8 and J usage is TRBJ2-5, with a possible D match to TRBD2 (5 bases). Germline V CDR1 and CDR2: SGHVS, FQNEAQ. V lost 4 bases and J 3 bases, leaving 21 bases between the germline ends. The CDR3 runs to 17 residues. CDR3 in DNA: TGTGCCAGCAGCTCGACTCGAAGATTTAAGGGAGAAGAGACCCAGTACTTC. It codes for CASSSTRRFKGEETQYF.

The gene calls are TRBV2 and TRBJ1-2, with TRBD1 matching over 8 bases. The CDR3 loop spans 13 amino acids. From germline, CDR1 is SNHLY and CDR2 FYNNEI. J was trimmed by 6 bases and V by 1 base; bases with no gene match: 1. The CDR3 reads CASSEDRGDGYTF. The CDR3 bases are TGTGCCAGCAGTGAAGACAGGGGGGATGGCTACACCTTC.

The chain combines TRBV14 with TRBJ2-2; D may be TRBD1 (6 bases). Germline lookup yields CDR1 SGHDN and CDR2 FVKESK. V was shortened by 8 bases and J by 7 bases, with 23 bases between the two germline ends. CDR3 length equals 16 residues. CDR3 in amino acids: CASRKRTTGPVGELFF. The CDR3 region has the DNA TGTGCCAGCCGCAAACGCACCACAGGGCCTGTCGGGGAGCTGTTTTTT. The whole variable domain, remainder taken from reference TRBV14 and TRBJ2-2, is EAGVTQFPSHSVIEKGQTVTLRCDPISGHDNLYWYRRVMGKEIKFLLHFVKESKQDESGMPNNRFLAERTGGTYSTLKVQPAELEDSGVYFCASRKRTTGPVGELFFGEGSRLTVL.